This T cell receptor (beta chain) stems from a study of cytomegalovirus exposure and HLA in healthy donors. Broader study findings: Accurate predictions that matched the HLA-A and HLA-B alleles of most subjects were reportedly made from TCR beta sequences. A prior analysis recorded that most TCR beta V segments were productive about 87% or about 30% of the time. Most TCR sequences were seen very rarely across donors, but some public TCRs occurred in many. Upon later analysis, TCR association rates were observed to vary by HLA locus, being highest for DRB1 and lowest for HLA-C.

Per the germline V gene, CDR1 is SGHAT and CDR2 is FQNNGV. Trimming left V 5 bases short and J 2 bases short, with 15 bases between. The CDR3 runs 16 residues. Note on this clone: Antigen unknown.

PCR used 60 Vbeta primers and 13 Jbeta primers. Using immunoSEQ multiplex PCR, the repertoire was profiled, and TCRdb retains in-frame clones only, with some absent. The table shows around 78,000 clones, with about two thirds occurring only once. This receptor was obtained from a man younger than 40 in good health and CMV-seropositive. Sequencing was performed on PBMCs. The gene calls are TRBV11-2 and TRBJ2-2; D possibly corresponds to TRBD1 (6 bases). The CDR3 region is CASSPGQNTNTGELFF. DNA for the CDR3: TGTGCCAGCAGCCCCGGACAGAATACTAACACCGGGGAGCTGTTTTTT.